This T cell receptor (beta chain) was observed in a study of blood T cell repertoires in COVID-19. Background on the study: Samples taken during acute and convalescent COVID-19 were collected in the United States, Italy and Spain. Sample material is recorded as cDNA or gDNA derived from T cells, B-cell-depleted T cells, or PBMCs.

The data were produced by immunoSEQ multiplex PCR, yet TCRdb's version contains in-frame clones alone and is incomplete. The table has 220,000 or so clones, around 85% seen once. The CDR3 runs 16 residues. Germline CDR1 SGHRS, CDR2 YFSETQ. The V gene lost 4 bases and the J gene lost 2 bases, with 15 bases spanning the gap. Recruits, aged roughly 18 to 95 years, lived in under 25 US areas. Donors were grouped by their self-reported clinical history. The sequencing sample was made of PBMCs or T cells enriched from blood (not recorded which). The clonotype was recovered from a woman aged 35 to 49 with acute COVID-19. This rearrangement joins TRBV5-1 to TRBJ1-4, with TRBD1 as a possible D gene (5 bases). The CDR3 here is CASSRQPAGTNEKLFF. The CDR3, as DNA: TGCGCCAGCAGCCGACAGCCCGCTGGGACTAATGAAAAACTGTTTTTT.